These 9 T cell receptor beta chains were all obtained from the same sample, sequenced in a study of OX40 agonist ivuxolimab in advanced cancers. TCRdb keeps only in-frame clones here, not all; method: immunoSEQ multiplex PCR. The sample shows 35,000 or so clones, roughly 87% of them seen only once. The starting material was CD4+ or CD8+ T cells sorted from blood, obtained in a trial of the OX40 agonist ivuxolimab. All receptors come from an adult with an advanced solid tumor such as melanoma, head and neck, liver or kidney cancer.

The chain has TRBV30 and TRBJ2-7; 7 bases line up with TRBD1. This CDR3 contains 12 residues. Germline CDR1 and CDR2: GTSNPN and SVGIG (reference sequence). The trim removed 1 base at V and 4 bases at J, leaving 1 base unmatched. CDR3 protein: CAWSEGAYEQYF. CDR3 nucleotides: TGTGCCTGGAGTGAGGGGGCTTACGAGCAGTACTTC.

The rearrangement joins TRBV4-3 to TRBJ2-3; 10 bases fit TRBD1. Per germline, CDR1 LGHNA and CDR2 YSLEER. Losses at the gene ends were 4 bases for V and 2 bases for J; bases not matched to a gene: 6. The CDR3 consists of 16 residues. The CDR3 DNA reads as TGCGCCAGCAGCCGGACGGACAGGGGGAACACAGATACGCAGTATTTT. Translated, it gives CASSRTDRGNTDTQYF.

J is TRBJ2-7 and V is TRBV4-2; 8 nucleotides line up with TRBD1. The CDR3 is 20 residues long. Germline CDR1 reads LGHNA; CDR2 reads YNFKEQ. With V trimmed by 5 bases and J by 3 bases, 24 bases remained unmatched. The CDR3 nucleotides are TGTGCCAGCAGCGCCCTTGAGGACAGGGTTCTTCGGACTAAAAGCTACGAGCAGTACTTC. The encoded protein is CASSALEDRVLRTKSYEQYF.

This clone was picked up a small number of times. The rearrangement links TRBV10-1 to TRBJ2-3; 8 nucleotides line up with TRBD1. Trimming removed 8 bases from V and 2 bases from J; junction bases left unmatched: 15. This CDR3 is 17 amino acids long. Per germline, CDR1 WNHNN and CDR2 SYGVQD (reference sequence). Written as DNA, the CDR3 is TGCGCCAGCGGGTCTTATGCCGGGACAGGAGACACAGATACGCAGTATTTT. Translating it yields CASGSYAGTGDTDTQYF.

The chain employs TRBV29-1 and TRBJ2-3, with D tentatively TRBD1 or TRBD2 (5 bases each). Trimming stripped 0 bases from V and 0 bases from J, with 10 bases between. The CDR3 has 15 amino acids. Germline CDR1 reads SQVTM; CDR2 reads ANQGSEA. The CDR3 loop is CSVEDGGRSTDTQYF. CDR3 sequence (DNA): TGCAGCGTTGAAGATGGGGGACGTAGCACAGATACGCAGTATTTT.

The V and J genes are TRBV30 and TRBJ2-7; the D is unclear. CDR1 is GTSNPN, CDR2 SVGIG, per germline (reference sequence). This CDR3 contains 11 residues. Trimming took off 2 bases at V and 5 bases at J, with 7 bases between the two ends. CDR3 amino acids: CAWSKENEQYF. DNA of the CDR3: TGTGCCTGGAGTAAGGAGAACGAGCAGTACTTC.

The V call is TRBV11-3, the J call TRBJ2-5; 13 bases are a match to TRBD2. Germline assignment: CDR1 SGHNT and CDR2 YENEEA. V lost 5 bases to trimming and J lost 5 bases; unmatched junction nucleotides: 8. This CDR3 region has 16 residues. The CDR3 is CASSGRTSGGGETQYF. CDR3 nucleotide sequence: TGTGCCAGCAGCGGACGGACTAGCGGGGGAGGCGAGACCCAGTACTTC.

The genes are TRBV4-1 and TRBJ1-1; D is undetermined. Germline loops: CDR1 MGHRA, CDR2 YSYEKL. The CDR3 covers 11 residues. V lost 0 bases and J lost 9, with 5 bases in between. The CDR3 loop reads CASSQDSKAFF. CDR3 nucleotide sequence: TGCGCCAGCAGCCAAGATAGTAAAGCTTTCTTT.

V and J are TRBV27 and TRBJ1-2, with a weak D call TRBD1 (5 bases). With 0 bases removed from V and 4 bases from J, the gap between germline ends came to 12 bases. The CDR3 runs to 15 residues. From germline, CDR1 is MNHEY and CDR2 SMNVEV (reference sequence). CDR3 amino acids: CASSLSEGGAYGYTF. In DNA form, the CDR3 reads TGTGCCAGCAGTTTATCAGAAGGCGGGGCCTATGGCTACACCTTC.